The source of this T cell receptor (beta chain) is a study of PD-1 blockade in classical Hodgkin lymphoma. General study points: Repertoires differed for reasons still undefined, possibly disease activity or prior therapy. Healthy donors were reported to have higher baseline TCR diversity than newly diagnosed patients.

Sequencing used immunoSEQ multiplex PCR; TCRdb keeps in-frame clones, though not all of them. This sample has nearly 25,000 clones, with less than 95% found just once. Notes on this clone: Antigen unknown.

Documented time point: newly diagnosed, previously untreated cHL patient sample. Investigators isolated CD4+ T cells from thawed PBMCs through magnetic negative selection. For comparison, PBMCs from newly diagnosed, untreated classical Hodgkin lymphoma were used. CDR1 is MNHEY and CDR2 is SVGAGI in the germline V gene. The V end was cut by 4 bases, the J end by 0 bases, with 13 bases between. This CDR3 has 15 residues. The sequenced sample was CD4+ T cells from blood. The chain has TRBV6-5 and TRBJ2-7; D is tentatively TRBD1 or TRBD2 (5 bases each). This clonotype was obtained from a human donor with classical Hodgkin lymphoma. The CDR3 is CASSSSGTVSYEQYF. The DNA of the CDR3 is TGTGCCAGCAGTTCCTCCGGGACGGTCTCCTACGAGCAGTACTTC.